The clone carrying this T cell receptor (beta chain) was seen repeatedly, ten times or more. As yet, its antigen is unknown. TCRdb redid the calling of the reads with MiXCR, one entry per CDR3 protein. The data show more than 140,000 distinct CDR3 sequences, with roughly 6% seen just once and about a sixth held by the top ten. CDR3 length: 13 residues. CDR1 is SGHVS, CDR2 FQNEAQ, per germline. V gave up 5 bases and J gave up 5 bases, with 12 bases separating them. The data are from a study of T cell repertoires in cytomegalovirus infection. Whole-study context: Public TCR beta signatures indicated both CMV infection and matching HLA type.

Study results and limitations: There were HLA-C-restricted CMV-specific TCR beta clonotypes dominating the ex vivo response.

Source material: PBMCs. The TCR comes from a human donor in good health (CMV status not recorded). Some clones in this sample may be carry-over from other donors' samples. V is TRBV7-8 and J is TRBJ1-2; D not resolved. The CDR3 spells CASSPTGQYGYTF. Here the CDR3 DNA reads TGTGCCAGCAGCCCCACTGGGCAGTATGGCTACACCTTC.